The clone carrying this TCR beta chain was counted only a few times. The antigen remains unidentified. Between the trimmed V and J ends, which lost 4 bases and 8 bases, there was a span of 11 bases. Germline V gives CDR1 SGHTA, CDR2 FQGNSA. The CDR3 runs 12 residues. Profiling relied on immunoSEQ multiplex PCR, and the TCRdb table lists in-frame clones only, not all of them. The repertoire includes 65,000 to 90,000 clones, about four fifths of them detected once, and about 2.9% sits in the top ten. Before any sequencing was done, the ViraFEST assay used viral peptide pools to expand antigen-specific CD4+ T cells. CD4+ T cells were isolated after about eleven days of culture. Nucleocapsid antibodies stayed negative before and after vaccination, showing no earlier SARS-CoV-2 infection. The sample originates from a study of vaccination effects on CD4 cells after COVID-19. Study-wide results and caveats: Common cold coronaviruses were cross-recognized by only 1 of 255 vaccine-induced clones in healthy vaccinees. Convalescent patients were few in the study, and early post-infection timepoints were absent. Marked clonal contraction was seen late after vaccination (in both infection- and vaccine-induced clones).

Here the sequenced sample was CD4+ T cells from PBMCs cultured with HCoV-NL63 spike peptides, taken before COVID-19 vaccination. The genes are TRBV7-2 and TRBJ1-2; no definite D call. The sequence was collected from a human donor who received a COVID-19 vaccine. The CDR3 DNA sequence: TGTGCCAGCAGCTGGGAGCAGACAGGCTACACCTTC. This gives the protein CASSWEQTGYTF.